This T cell receptor (beta chain) was retrieved from a study of OX40 agonist ivuxolimab in advanced cancers. About the full investigation: Ivuxolimab, which targeted the costimulatory receptor OX40 (CD134), was an agonistic, fully human IgG2 monoclonal antibody. Intravenous ivuxolimab was administered to patients every 2 weeks at six dose levels: 0.01, 0.1, 0.3, 1.5, 3 and 10 mg/kg. Of the approximately 53 patients in dose escalation, about 20 had hepatocellular carcinoma, some 15 had melanoma, 9 had renal cell carcinoma and 9 had head and neck cancer. The dose-escalation cohort was roughly 83% male with a mean age of approximately 60 years, ranging from roughly 23 to 85. Patients were allowed to have had prior anti-PD-1, anti-PD-L1 or anti-CTLA-4 therapy, and 30% to 40% of the dose-escalation patients had previously received checkpoint inhibitors. Partial responses were achieved by three dose-escalation patients, of whom one had hepatocellular carcinoma and two had cutaneous melanoma. Peripheral TCRbeta sequencing was intended to test whether TCR sequence diversity was altered and clonal T-cell expansion was caused by ivuxolimab. The paper covers the monotherapy dose-escalation part of the phase I ivuxolimab trial, which included N of about 50 patients. Summary of the overall study and its limitations: After ivuxolimab, CD8+ T cells had more expanded clones than CD4+ T cells on average. In the 0.1-3.0 mg/kg groups, partial responders had among the lowest normalized peripheral clonal expansion, particularly in CD8+ T cells. At doses of 0.1 to 3.0 mg/kg, clonal expansion of both CD4+ and CD8+ T cells in blood was seen between baseline and week 6. Low levels of normalized T-cell clonal expansion were also shown by some nonresponding patients. Which antigens the clonally expanded peripheral T cells were specific for was not determined.

V sheds 0 bases and J sheds 2 bases, leaving 7 bases between their ends. CDR1 and CDR2 are read off the germline V gene as MGHRA and YSYEKL. Spanning cysteine to phenylalanine, the CDR3 consists of 14 amino acids. The DNA shown is the 42-base CDR3, in frame from base 1. Remarks on this clone: What this receptor recognizes is not known. It has no much larger one-base neighbor in the sample; base qualities were not kept.

Patients with autoimmune disease history or receiving systemic immunosuppression were excluded from the trial. Peripheral blood for TCR sequencing was drawn from every dose cohort at baseline, at cycle 4 day 1 and at cycle 7 day 1. The samples were drawn from a first-in-human, open-label, multicenter phase I dose-escalation trial of ivuxolimab. Adults with locally advanced or metastatic melanoma, renal cell, hepatocellular, or head and neck squamous cell carcinoma were enrolled in the trial. Before TCR sequencing, CD4+ and CD8+ T cells were separately sorted from peripheral blood. Genomic DNA was isolated from the sorted cells so that the TCRbeta CDR3 region could be sequenced. The immunoSEQ Assay was used to sequence the TCRbeta CDR3 regions. TCRdb's version of the immuneACCESS table is confined to in-frame rearrangements and falls short of the full clone set. An unresolved V gene accounts for under half of the shortfall where checked; the remainder is of unknown origin. The sample table holds about 46,000 clones, of which 70% to 85% were seen once. 1.5% to 2% of the sample lies in the top ten.

Sequenced material: CD4+ or CD8+ T cells sorted from blood, taken in a trial of the OX40 agonist ivuxolimab. This sequence originates from an adult with an advanced solid tumor such as melanoma, head and neck, liver or kidney cancer. The V and J segments used are TRBV4-1 and TRBJ1-2, with the D segment identity uncertain. The nucleotides are TGCGCCAGCAGCCAAGACTGGAGGAACTATGGCTACACCTTC. Its coded protein is CASSQDWRNYGYTF.